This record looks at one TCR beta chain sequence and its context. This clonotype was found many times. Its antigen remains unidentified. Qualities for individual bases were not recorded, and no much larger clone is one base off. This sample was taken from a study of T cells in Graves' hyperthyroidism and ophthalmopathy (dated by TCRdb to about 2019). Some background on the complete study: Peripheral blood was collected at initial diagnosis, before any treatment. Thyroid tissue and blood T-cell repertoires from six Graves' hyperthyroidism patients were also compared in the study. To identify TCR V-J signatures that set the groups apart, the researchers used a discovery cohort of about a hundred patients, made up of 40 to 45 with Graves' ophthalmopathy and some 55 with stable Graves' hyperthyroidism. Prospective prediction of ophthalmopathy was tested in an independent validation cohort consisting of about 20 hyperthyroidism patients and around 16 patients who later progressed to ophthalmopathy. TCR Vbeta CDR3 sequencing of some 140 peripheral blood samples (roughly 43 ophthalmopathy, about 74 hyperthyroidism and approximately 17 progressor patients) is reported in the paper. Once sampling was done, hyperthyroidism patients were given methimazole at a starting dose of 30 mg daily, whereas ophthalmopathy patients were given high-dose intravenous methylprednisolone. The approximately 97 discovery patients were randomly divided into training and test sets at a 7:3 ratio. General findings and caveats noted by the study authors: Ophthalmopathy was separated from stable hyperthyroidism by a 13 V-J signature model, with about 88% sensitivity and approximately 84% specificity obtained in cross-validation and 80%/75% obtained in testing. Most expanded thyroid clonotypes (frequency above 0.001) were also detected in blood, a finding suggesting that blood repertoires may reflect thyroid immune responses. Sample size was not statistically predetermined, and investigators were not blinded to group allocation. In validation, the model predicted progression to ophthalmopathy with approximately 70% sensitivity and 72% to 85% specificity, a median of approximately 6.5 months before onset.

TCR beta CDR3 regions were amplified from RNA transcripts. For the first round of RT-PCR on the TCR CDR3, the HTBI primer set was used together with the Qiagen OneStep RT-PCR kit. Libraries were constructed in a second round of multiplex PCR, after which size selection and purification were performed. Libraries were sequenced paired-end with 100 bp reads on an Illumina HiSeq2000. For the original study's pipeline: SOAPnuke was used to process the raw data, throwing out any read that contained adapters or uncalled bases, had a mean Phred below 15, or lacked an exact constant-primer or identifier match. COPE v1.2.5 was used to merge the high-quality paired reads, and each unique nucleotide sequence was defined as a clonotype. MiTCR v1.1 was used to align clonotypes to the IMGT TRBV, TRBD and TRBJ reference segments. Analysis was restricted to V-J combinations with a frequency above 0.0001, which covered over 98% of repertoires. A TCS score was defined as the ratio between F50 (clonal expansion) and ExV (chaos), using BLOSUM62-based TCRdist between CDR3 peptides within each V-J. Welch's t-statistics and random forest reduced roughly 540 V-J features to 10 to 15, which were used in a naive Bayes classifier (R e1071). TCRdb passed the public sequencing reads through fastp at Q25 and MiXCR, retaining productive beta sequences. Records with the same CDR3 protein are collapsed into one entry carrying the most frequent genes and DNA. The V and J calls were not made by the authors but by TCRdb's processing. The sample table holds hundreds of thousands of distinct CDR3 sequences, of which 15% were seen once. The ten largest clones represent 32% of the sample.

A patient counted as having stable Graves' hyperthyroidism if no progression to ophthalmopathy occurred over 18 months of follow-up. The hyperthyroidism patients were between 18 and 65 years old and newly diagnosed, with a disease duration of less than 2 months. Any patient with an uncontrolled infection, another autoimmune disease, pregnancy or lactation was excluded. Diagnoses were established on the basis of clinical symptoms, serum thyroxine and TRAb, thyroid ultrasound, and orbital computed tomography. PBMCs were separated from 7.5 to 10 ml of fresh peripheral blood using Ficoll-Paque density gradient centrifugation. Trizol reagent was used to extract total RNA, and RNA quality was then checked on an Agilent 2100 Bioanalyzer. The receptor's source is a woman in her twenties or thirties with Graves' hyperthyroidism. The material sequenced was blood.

The sequenced DNA is TGTGCCATCAGTGGGCATAGGGGGACTAGCGGTTTCGAGCAGTACTTC. The resulting protein is CAISGHRGTSGFEQYF. The chain joins TRBV10-3 to TRBJ2-7; 11 junctional bases match TRBD2. V loses 4 bases at its end and J loses 6 bases; junction bases beyond the gene matches: 11. Taken from the germline V gene, the CDR1 and CDR2 loops are ENHRY and SYGVKD. Counted from cysteine to phenylalanine, this CDR3 has 16 amino acids. Here the CDR3 DNA is all that survives: 48 bases in frame from base 1.